This is a list of T cell receptor delta chains from one sample in a study of gamma-delta T cells after stem cell transplantation. TCRdb re-processed the RT-PCR reads using CATT. The sample has some 2,900 delta-chain clones; 3% to 3.5% are singletons. The sample comprised gamma-delta T cells. The origin of the receptors is a human donor. It is not recorded whose cells these are; they may come from a transplant donor. Each CDR3 is given with its conserved first and last residue. Each record gives: V gene, J gene, D gene, clone size, CDR3 DNA, CDR3 protein. A D gene is named only where the DNA matches it firmly. Only some rows state a clone size, as once, few, many or a class for expanded clones.

V: TRDV3
J: TRDJ1
D: TRDD3
size: large
DNA: TGTGCCTTTAGTACACCTGGGGGATCTTCCGATAAACTCATCTTT
CDR3: CAFSTPGGSSDKLIF

V: TRDV2
J: TRDJ3
D: TRDD3
size: NA
DNA: TGTGCCTGTGACTTCGTACTGGGGGATACTCACTCCTGGGACACCCGACAGATGTTTTTC
CDR3: CACDFVLGDTHSWDTRQMFF

V: TRDV2
J: TRDJ1
D: TRDD3
size: few
DNA: TGCGCCTGTGATCTACTGGGGGATACCCGGTACACCGATAAACTCATCTTT
CDR3: CACDLLGDTRYTDKLIF

V: TRDV2
J: TRDJ1
D: TRDD3
size: NA
DNA: TGTGCCTGTGACACCTGGGGGATACGCGGGGGATACACCGATAAACTCATCTTT
CDR3: CACDTWGIRGGYTDKLIF

V: TRDV3
J: TRDJ1
D: TRDD3
size: few
DNA: TGTGCCTTGGGGGGGGATTCCCCTGGGGGATACGCGGTTTGCACCGATAAACTCATCTTT
CDR3: CALGGDSPGGYAVCTDKLIF

V: TRDV2
J: TRDJ1
D: NA
size: medium-sized
DNA: TGTGCCTGTGACACCGTCAAGCCCCCGGGATCTTCATCGTACACCGATAAACTCATCTTT
CDR3: CACDTVKPPGSSSYTDKLIF

V: TRDV2
J: TRDJ1
D: TRDD3
size: NA
DNA: TGTGCCTGTGACACCGTGAATCGGGGGATCCTCGTTAAGGGCGATAAACTCACCTTT
CDR3: CACDTVNRGILVKGDKLTF

V: TRDV3
J: TRDJ1
D: TRDD3
size: few
DNA: TGTGCCTGTCTCCTACGGGGGATGGGGGATAGCACCGATAAACTCATCTTT
CDR3: CACLLRGMGDSTDKLIF

V: TRDV2
J: TRDJ1
D: TRDD3
size: hyperexpanded
DNA: TGTGCCTGTGACAGAGTCCCTACTGGGGGATTTGACTTGGATAAACTCATCTTT
CDR3: CACDRVPTGGFDLDKLIF

V: TRDV2
J: TRDJ1
D: TRDD3
size: NA
DNA: TGTGCCTGTGACACCGTACTGGGGGATACACGAACCGATAAACTCATCTTT
CDR3: CACDTVLGDTRTDKLIF

V: TRDV2
J: TRDJ1
D: TRDD3
size: large
DNA: TGTGCCTGTGACGGAGTACTGGGGACCCGGACCTACACCGATAAACTCATCTTT
CDR3: CACDGVLGTRTYTDKLIF

V: TRDV2
J: TRDJ1
D: TRDD3
size: few
DNA: TGTGCCTGTGACAGAGTCCCTACTGGGGGATCTCGGGTCGAGGCCGATAAACTCATCTTT
CDR3: CACDRVPTGGSRVEADKLIF

V: TRDV2
J: TRDJ1
D: NA
size: medium-sized
DNA: TGTGCCTGTGACTACACTGGGAAAAGCGATAAACTCATCTTT
CDR3: CACDYTGKSDKLIF

V: TRDV2
J: TRDJ1
D: TRDD3
size: few
DNA: TGTGCCTGTGACACCGCTGAGCTGGGGGATACGGAGTACACCGATAAACTCATCTTT
CDR3: CACDTAELGDTEYTDKLIF

V: TRDV2
J: TRDJ1
D: TRDD3
size: few
DNA: TGTGCCTGTGACGGGCTGGGGGATACACCGTACACCGATAAACTCATCTTT
CDR3: CACDGLGDTPYTDKLIF

V: TRDV2
J: TRDJ2
D: TRDD3
size: NA
DNA: TGTGCCTGTGACACCGTAATTACTGGGGGTACGGCTTTGACAGCACAACTCTTCTTT
CDR3: CACDTVITGGTALTAQLFF

V: TRDV1
J: TRDJ1
D: NA
size: medium-sized
DNA: TGTGCTCTTGGGGAACTACGCGGATCCACCGATAAACTCATCTTT
CDR3: CALGELRGSTDKLIF

V: TRDV3
J: TRDJ1
D: TRDD3
size: few
DNA: TGTGCCTGTGACACCGTAAGGCTGGGGGATACGGGCACCGATAAACTCATCTTT
CDR3: CACDTVRLGDTGTDKLIF

V: TRDV1
J: TRDJ2
D: TRDD3
size: few
DNA: TGTGCTCTTGGGGAACTCTGGGACCCCTGGGGGATTTGTCCGGGACGCGCACAACTCTTCTTT
CDR3: CALGELWDPWGICPGRAQLFF

V: TRDV1
J: TRDJ1
D: TRDD3
size: few
DNA: TGTGCTCTTGGGGAATTCCCCAGCGTCCGTACTGGGGGATTTGACTTGGATAAACTCATCTTT
CDR3: CALGEFPSVRTGGFDLDKLIF

V: TRDV2
J: TRDJ1
D: TRDD3
size: NA
DNA: TGTGCCTGTGACACCCTACGTACTGGGGGATACGACACCGATAAACTCATCTTT
CDR3: CACDTLRTGGYDTDKLIF

V: TRDV2
J: TRDJ1
D: TRDD3
size: large
DNA: TGTGCCTGTGACACGGTAACTACGGGGATACGGGTTGGTCAGGAACTCATCTTT
CDR3: CACDTVTTGIRVGQELIF

V: TRDV2
J: TRDJ1
D: TRDD3
size: medium-sized
DNA: TGTGCCTGTGACACCGTCCTTCCTACGTGGGGGATACGCCCGAAACTCATCTTT
CDR3: CACDTVLPTWGIRPKLIF

V: TRDV2
J: TRDJ1
D: TRDD3
size: medium-sized
DNA: TGTGCCTGTGATCCCGTACTGGGGGATACACGAACCGATAAACTCATCTTT
CDR3: CACDPVLGDTRTDKLIF

V: TRDV2
J: TRDJ1
D: TRDD3
size: few
DNA: TGTGCCTGTGACACCGTCGTAACTGGGGGATCTTCCGATAAACTCATCTTT
CDR3: CACDTVVTGGSSDKLIF

V: TRDV2
J: TRDJ1
D: TRDD3
size: large
DNA: TGTGCCTGTGACACCTTGAGTACTGGGGGATACAACGATAAACTCATCTTT
CDR3: CACDTLSTGGYNDKLIF

V: TRDV2
J: TRDJ1
D: TRDD3
size: NA
DNA: TGTGCCTGTGACGCGCTACTGGGGGATACGCGGGCCGATAAACTCATCTTT
CDR3: CACDALLGDTRADKLIF

V: TRDV3
J: TRDJ1
D: TRDD3
size: many
DNA: TGTGCCTTATTACCCTATTCCTACGACTCCTACTGGGGGATACCTAACACCGATAAACTCATCTTT
CDR3: CALLPYSYDSYWGIPNTDKLIF

V: TRDV2
J: TRDJ1
D: TRDD3
size: few
DNA: TGTGCCTGTGACACCATGAGTACTGGGGGATACACCGATAAACTCATCTTT
CDR3: CACDTMSTGGYTDKLIF

V: TRDV2
J: TRDJ1
D: TRDD3
size: NA
DNA: TGTGCCTGTGACACCGTAAGGCTGGGGGATACCCGGTACACCGATAAACTCATCTTT
CDR3: CACDTVRLGDTRYTDKLIF

V: TRDV2
J: TRDJ3
D: TRDD3
size: medium-sized
DNA: TGTGCCTGTGACACCGCAACTGGGGGATGGAACTCCTGGGACACCCGACAGATGTTTTTC
CDR3: CACDTATGGWNSWDTRQMFF

V: TRDV2
J: TRDJ1
D: TRDD2
size: medium-sized
DNA: TGTGCCTGTGACGGTATCCTTCCTACTCCTTCGGGGGGACCGAAAACCGATAAACTCATCTTT
CDR3: CACDGILPTPSGGPKTDKLIF

V: TRDV2
J: TRDJ1
D: NA
size: NA
DNA: TGTGCCTGTGACACGTTGCTGGGACCCTGGGACACCCGGGGCGAGTACACCGATAAACTCATCTTT
CDR3: CACDTLLGPWDTRGEYTDKLIF

V: TRDV2
J: TRDJ1
D: TRDD3
size: few
DNA: TGTGCCTGTGACACCCTATTTCCTAATCTGGGGGATACGATCCCCTCGTACACCGATAAACTTATCTTT
CDR3: CACDTLFPNLGDTIPSYTDKLIF

V: TRDV2
J: TRDJ1
D: NA
size: medium-sized
DNA: TGTGCCTGTGACACGGTGGGGGGGGGCACCGATAAACTCATCTTT
CDR3: CACDTVGGGTDKLIF

V: TRDV2
J: TRDJ1
D: TRDD3
size: few
DNA: TGTGCCTGTGACCCCGTTGGTGTACTGGGGGATACCCCCGATAAACTCATCTTT
CDR3: CACDPVGVLGDTPDKLIF

V: TRDV2
J: TRDJ1
D: TRDD3
size: NA
DNA: TGTGCCTGTGGGTCCTTACTGGGGGAACCAAAGTACACCGATAAACTCATCTTT
CDR3: CACGSLLGEPKYTDKLIF

V: TRDV2
J: TRDJ1
D: NA
size: large
DNA: TGTGCCTGTGACACCGTAGTCGCGTCCCCCATCGACACCGATAAACTCATCTTT
CDR3: CACDTVVASPIDTDKLIF

V: TRDV2
J: TRDJ1
D: TRDD3
size: large
DNA: TGTGCCTGTGACTCGCTACTGGGGGATGAGAAGGGTCACACCGATAAACTCATCTTT
CDR3: CACDSLLGDEKGHTDKLIF

V: TRDV1
J: TRDJ1
D: TRDD3
size: medium-sized
DNA: TGTGCTCTTGGGGAACTAGTCAGAATTCCCTTTGCGGATTACTGGGGATACGAAGCTCGGCGCACCGATAAACTCATCTTT
CDR3: CALGELVRIPFADYWGYEARRTDKLIF

V: TRDV2
J: TRDJ1
D: TRDD3
size: few
DNA: TGTGCCTGTGACACCATGAGTCTGGGGGATACCGGAGGGGCCGATAAACTCATCTTT
CDR3: CACDTMSLGDTGGADKLIF

V: TRDV1
J: TRDJ1
D: TRDD3
size: medium-sized
DNA: TGTGCTCTTGGGGAAAGGCCCTTAGACTGGGGGATACGTTACACCGATAAACTCATCTTT
CDR3: CALGERPLDWGIRYTDKLIF

V: TRDV2
J: TRDJ1
D: NA
size: large
DNA: TGTGCCTGTGACACGATTGGGGCCGATAAACTCATCTTT
CDR3: CACDTIGADKLIF

V: TRDV2
J: TRDJ1
D: TRDD3
size: few
DNA: TGTGCCTGTGACACCATGAGTCTGGGGGACAGGTACACCGATAAACTCATCTTT
CDR3: CACDTMSLGDRYTDKLIF

V: TRDV2
J: TRDJ3
D: TRDD3
size: large
DNA: TGTGCCTGTGACACCGCGGGGGGATACGTCAGCTCCTGGGACACCCGACAGATGTTTTTC
CDR3: CACDTAGGYVSSWDTRQMFF

V: TRDV1
J: TRDJ1
D: TRDD3
size: NA
DNA: TGTGCTCTTGGCTATCCATGGGGGGGATACGCCGAACTCATCTTT
CDR3: CALGYPWGGYAELIF

V: TRDV2
J: TRDJ1
D: TRDD3
size: medium-sized
DNA: TGTGCCTGTGACTTCATACTGGGGGATAAAACCGATAAACTCATCTTT
CDR3: CACDFILGDKTDKLIF

V: TRDV2
J: TRDJ1
D: TRDD3
size: medium-sized
DNA: TGTGCCTGTGACCCCACTTCCCCTGTACTGGGGGGCGGTTGGACCGATAAACTCATCTTT
CDR3: CACDPTSPVLGGGWTDKLIF

V: TRDV2
J: TRDJ1
D: TRDD3
size: large
DNA: TGTGCCTGTGACATCCTGGGGGATACGGGTAAACTCATCTTT
CDR3: CACDILGDTGKLIF

V: TRDV2
J: TRDJ2
D: TRDD3
size: NA
DNA: TGTGCCTGTGACGGCCTTCCTCCGACATTACTGGGGGATACGGCTTCGGCAGCACAACTCTTCTTT
CDR3: CACDGLPPTLLGDTASAAQLFF

V: TRDV2
J: TRDJ1
D: TRDD3
size: medium-sized
DNA: TGTGCCTGTGACACAGTTGAGACTGAACGGGGGATACCACACGATAAACTCATCTTT
CDR3: CACDTVETERGIPHDKLIF

V: TRDV1
J: TRDJ1
D: TRDD3
size: medium-sized
DNA: TGTGCTCTTGGGGAAAAGTTCCTACCCATGGGTTTTTTTACTGGGGGATACGCGGGAAGGGAGAACGATAAACTCATCTTT
CDR3: CALGEKFLPMGFFTGGYAGRENDKLIF